Sequencing of this T cell receptor (beta chain) was carried out in a study of blood T cell repertoires in COVID-19 (dated by TCRdb to about 2020). About the investigation overall: Samples from collaborators originated in the United States, Italy and Spain and spanned both the acute and convalescent phases of COVID-19. The repertoires were released in a freely available public database intended as a resource for research on the immune response to SARS-CoV-2. The sample metadata nearly always contained a de-identified subject ID, COVID-19 status, age in years and sex. The dataset comprised deeply sampled blood TCRbeta repertoires from subjects exposed to, actively infected with, or recovered from COVID-19. Samples came from the ongoing ImmuneRACE study (first 160 participants) plus 1,254 subjects from 6 global collaborators. The prospective study material was composed of cDNA or gDNA derived from T cells, B-cell-depleted T cells, or PBMCs. Where HLA class I and class II types were available, the types were taken from metadata supplied by the sample provider, not from assay-based typing.

TCRbeta CDR3 regions were amplified from genomic DNA by means of the immunoSEQ Assay, a bias-controlled multiplex PCR. Processing in the source paper ran as follows. Within the assay, amplification of reference gene primers was used to estimate how many nucleated cells each sample contained. To quantify the absolute abundance of each unique TCRbeta CDR3 rearrangement, sequence reads were collapsed and filtered. For each sample, productive Simpson clonality was calculated as the square root of Simpson's diversity index over productive rearrangements. TCRdb mirrors the immuneACCESS table, restricted to in-frame sequences. Some clones are absent from its copies; in checked studies, under half trace to an unresolved V gene, and the reason for the others is unknown. V and J calls and clone size follow that table, whereas D and trimming were derived from the DNA. The sample yields around 250,000 clones; approximately 87% were counted once. The ten largest account for around 6.5% of the sample.

Collaborating institutions collected whole blood in K2EDTA tubes following their own protocols. Collaborator samples were shipped for TCRbeta analysis as frozen whole blood, isolated PBMCs, or DNA extracted from either sample type. The study at large found these results: Clinical and demographic metadata were provided uncurated, with the amount varying by source and participant.

This clone was counted only a few times. Its antigen specificity is not known. No per-base quality is available; no much larger clone lies one base away. CDR3 length: 15 amino acids, cysteine to phenylalanine. CDR3 DNA only is kept here, 45 bases in frame from base 1. Trimming removed 2 bases from V and 2 bases from J; the gene matches leave 3 bases unexplained. The CDR1 and CDR2 encoded by the germline V gene are SGHRS and YFSETQ. This TCR derives from a man aged 55-75 years with acute or convalescent COVID-19. The sequencing input was peripheral blood. The chain is assembled from TRBV5-1 and TRBJ2-3; 9 bases in between match TRBD2. This receptor carries the CDR3 CASSLSGRNTDTQYF. The nucleotide sequence is TGCGCCAGCAGCTTAAGCGGGAGGAACACAGATACGCAGTATTTT.